The 18 T cell receptor beta chains below were found in one sample sequenced in a study of siplizumab effects on memory and regulatory T cells. The table came from immunoSEQ multiplex PCR; TCRdb's copy has only in-frame clones and leaves some out. The sample yields 100,000 to 110,000 clones, about 94% seen once. The specimen was non-Treg CD4+ T cells sorted from blood. The receptors originated from a human donor in good health.

The V and J genes are TRBV18 and TRBJ2-3; tentative D call: TRBD2 (5 bases). The CDR3 covers 13 residues. Germline V gene data show CDR1 as KGHSH and CDR2 as LQKENI. V shed 2 bases and J shed 5 bases, with 8 bases lying between them. The CDR3 sequence is CASSPSGIDTQYF. The CDR3, as DNA: TGTGCCAGCTCACCATCCGGGATAGATACGCAGTATTTT.

This clone was recorded a few times. DNA for the CDR3: TGTGCCAGCTCACCTTTGCCGGGACAGGGGCTTAACACCATATATTTT. It translates to CASSPLPGQGLNTIYF. This rearrangement joins TRBV18 to TRBJ1-3; 10 bases are a match to TRBD1. Germline V gene sequence: CDR1 KGHSH, CDR2 LQKENI. J lost 7 bases, V lost 3 bases, and 9 bases had no gene match. The CDR3 totals 16 residues.

This clone was recorded only once. The V gene is TRBV5-1, the J gene TRBJ2-2; possibly TRBD1 for D (5 bases). The CDR3 is 16 amino acids. Looked up from germline, CDR1 is SGHRS and CDR2 is YFSETQ. The V gene lost 3 bases and the J gene lost 2 bases, with 14 bases spanning the gap. The CDR3 protein is CASSWGPGFNTGELFF. CDR3 sequence (DNA): TGCGCCAGCAGCTGGGGCCCCGGTTTCAACACCGGGGAGCTGTTTTTT.

The rearrangement links TRBV10-1 to TRBJ2-1; 7 bases line up with TRBD1. This CDR3 spans 15 amino acids. The germline V gene has CDR1 WNHNN and CDR2 SYGVQD (reference sequence). With V trimmed by 4 bases and J by 6 bases, 9 bases remained unmatched. The CDR3 sequence: CASSGAGTEGNEQFF. The CDR3 DNA follows: TGCGCCAGCAGTGGGGCAGGGACAGAAGGCAATGAGCAGTTCTTC.

CDR3 amino acids: CASSLSETQYF. CDR3 in DNA: TGTGCCAGCAGCTTATCTGAGACCCAGTACTTC. The rearrangement joins TRBV11-2 to TRBJ2-5; D call uncertain. In germline, CDR1 is SGHAT, CDR2 FQNNGV. The CDR3 is made up of 11 amino acids. V lost 2 bases to trimming and J lost 5 bases, with 3 bases between them. Full variable domain (remainder filled in from reference TRBV11-2 and TRBJ2-5): EAGVAQSPRYKIIEKRQSVAFWCNPISGHATLYWYQQILGQGPKLLIQFQNNGVVDDSQLPKDRFSAERLKGVDSTLKIQPAKLEDSAVYLCASSLSETQYFGPGTRLLVL.

This clone was counted a single time. This rearrangement joins TRBV6-5 to TRBJ1-2; no clear D. Germline V gene sequence: CDR1 MNHEY, CDR2 SVGAGI. Trimming shortened V by 5 bases and J by 7 bases, and 17 bases separated the two germline ends. This CDR3 has 14 amino acids. The CDR3 here is CASSESYLGSGYTF. CDR3 sequence (DNA): TGTGCCAGCAGTGAATCTTATCTGGGATCTGGCTACACCTTC.

The chain joins TRBV29-1 to TRBJ1-1, with D uncertain. This CDR3 region has 11 residues. CDR1 and CDR2 from the germline V gene are SQVTM and ANQGSEA. V was cut by 5 bases and J by 2 bases, with 6 bases left in between. CDR3 in amino acids: CSVHLNTEAFF. The CDR3 DNA reads TGCAGCGTTCATTTAAACACTGAAGCTTTCTTT.

This clone was recorded once. The rearrangement links TRBV5-1 to TRBJ2-1, with TRBD2 matching 10 bases. The CDR3 has 15 amino acids. Trimming at V came to 4 bases and at J to 7 bases, leaving 8 bases not matched to a gene. Looked up from germline, CDR1 is SGHRS and CDR2 is YFSETQ. CDR3 amino acids: CASSPRTSGTNEQFF. The DNA of the CDR3 is TGCGCCAGCAGCCCCCGAACTAGCGGGACGAATGAGCAGTTCTTC.

The chain employs TRBV6-5 and TRBJ1-5; TRBD1 agrees at 7 bases. The germline gives CDR1 MNHEY, CDR2 SVGAGI. The trim removed 6 bases at V and 6 bases at J, leaving 8 bases unmatched. This CDR3 spans 14 amino acids. The CDR3, as DNA: TGTGCCAGCAGGCCACAGGGGTCAACTCAGCCCCAGCATTTT. Translation: CASRPQGSTQPQHF.

The chain employs TRBV30 and TRBJ2-2, with 9 bases matching TRBD2. Germline CDR1 is GTSNPN and CDR2 is SVGIG (reference sequence). This CDR3 is 15 amino acids long. The V segment lost 2 bases and the J segment 2 bases; nucleotides outside the gene matches: 3. In DNA, the CDR3 is TGTGCCTGGAGTCGACTAGCGGTCAACACCGGGGAGCTGTTTTTT. Its protein product is CAWSRLAVNTGELFF.

The rearrangement uses TRBV5-1 and TRBJ2-1, with D possibly being TRBD2 (6 bases). V dropped 4 bases and J dropped 10 bases, with 15 bases sitting between them. The CDR3 runs to 13 residues. Germline-derived CDR1 and CDR2 are SGHRS and YFSETQ. This chain's CDR3 is CASSREPGLEQFF. In DNA form, the CDR3 reads TGCGCCAGCAGCCGAGAACCGGGACTCGAGCAGTTCTTC.

The chain is built from TRBV6-1 and TRBJ1-1; D gene unclear. This CDR3 comprises 14 residues. V was clipped by 3 bases and J by 0 bases, with 8 bases between them. In germline, CDR1 is MNHNS, CDR2 SASEGT. The CDR3 protein is CASSDNGMNTEAFF. The CDR3 coding sequence is TGTGCCAGCAGTGATAACGGTATGAACACTGAAGCTTTCTTT.

The chain carries TRBV19 and TRBJ2-3; perhaps TRBD2 as D (6 bases). This CDR3 region has 15 residues. In germline, CDR1 is LNHDA, CDR2 SQIVND (reference sequence). V was cut by 2 bases and J by 8 bases, with 17 bases left in between. The chain's CDR3 is CASSIRTGVGATQYF. In DNA, the CDR3 is TGTGCCAGTAGTATACGGACGGGGGTCGGGGCTACGCAGTATTTT.

The chain is built from TRBV10-3 and TRBJ2-3; no clear D gene. CDR3 size: 13 residues. Per germline, CDR1 ENHRY and CDR2 SYGVKD. Trimming shortened V by 0 bases and J by 2 bases, and 3 bases separated the two germline ends. The CDR3 sequence: CAISESPTDTQYF. CDR3 DNA sequence: TGTGCCATCAGTGAGTCTCCCACAGATACGCAGTATTTT.

CDR3 loop: CASSAPYTQRELSNEQFF. CDR3 coding DNA: TGTGCCAGCAGCGCCCCCTATACCCAGCGGGAGCTTTCGAATGAGCAGTTCTTC. The chain is built from TRBV9 and TRBJ2-1; 8 bases are shared with TRBD2. Germline CDR1 SGDLS, CDR2 YYNGEE. V gave up 3 bases and J gave up 7 bases; unmatched junction bases: 18. The CDR3 is 18 residues long.

The chain couples TRBV5-1 to TRBJ2-5; 8 bases line up with TRBD2. The germline gives CDR1 SGHRS, CDR2 YFSETQ. Trimming removed 0 bases from V and 3 bases from J; junction bases left unmatched: 16. CDR3 length: 19 amino acids. The CDR3 bases are TGCGCCAGCAGCTTGGCGACGGTCCCTGGCGGGAGGTTTGAAGAGACCCAGTACTTC. Translated, it gives CASSLATVPGGRFEETQYF. The variable domain in full, completed from reference TRBV5-1 and TRBJ2-5, reads KAGVTQTPRYLIKTRGQQVTLSCSPISGHRSVSWYQQTPGQGLQFLFEYFSETQRNKGNFPGRFSGRQFSNSRSEMNVSTLELGDSALYLCASSLATVPGGRFEETQYFGPGTRLLVL.

The chain has TRBV11-2 and TRBJ1-3; 7 positions match TRBD1. The CDR3 totals 15 residues. With 3 bases clipped from V and 6 bases from J, the junction kept 8 bases outside the gene matches. Germline lookup yields CDR1 SGHAT and CDR2 FQNNGV. This chain's CDR3 is CASSLGAGGLNTIYF. CDR3 in DNA: TGTGCCAGCAGCTTGGGGGCAGGGGGATTAAACACCATATATTTT. Supplemented by reference TRBV11-2 and TRBJ1-3, the full variable domain reads EAGVAQSPRYKIIEKRQSVAFWCNPISGHATLYWYQQILGQGPKLLIQFQNNGVVDDSQLPKDRFSAERLKGVDSTLKIQPAKLEDSAVYLCASSLGAGGLNTIYFGEGSWLTVV.

This chain connects TRBV7-9 to TRBJ1-2; 7 nucleotides match TRBD1. The V and J ends lost 0 bases and 4 bases, in that order; junction bases with no gene match: 5. Germline V gene sequence: CDR1 SEHNR, CDR2 FQNEAQ (reference sequence). This CDR3 is built from 15 residues. The DNA for the CDR3 is TGTGCCAGCAGCTTAGCGGGGGGACAGACCTATGGCTACACCTTC. Residues: CASSLAGGQTYGYTF.